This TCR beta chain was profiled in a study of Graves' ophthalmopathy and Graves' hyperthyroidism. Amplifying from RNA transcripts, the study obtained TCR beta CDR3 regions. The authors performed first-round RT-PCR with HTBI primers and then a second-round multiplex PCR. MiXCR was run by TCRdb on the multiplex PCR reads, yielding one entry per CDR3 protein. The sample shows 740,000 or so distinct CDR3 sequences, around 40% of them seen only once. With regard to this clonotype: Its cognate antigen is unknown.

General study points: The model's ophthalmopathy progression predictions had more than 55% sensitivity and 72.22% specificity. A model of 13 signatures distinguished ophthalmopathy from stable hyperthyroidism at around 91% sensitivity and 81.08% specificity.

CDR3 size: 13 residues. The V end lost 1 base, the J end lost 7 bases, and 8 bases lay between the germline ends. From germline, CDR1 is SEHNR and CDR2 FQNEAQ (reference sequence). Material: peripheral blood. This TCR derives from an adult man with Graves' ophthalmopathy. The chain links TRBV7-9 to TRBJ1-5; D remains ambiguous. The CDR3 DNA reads TGTGCCAGCAGCTTAGAGTCGGGGCAGCCCCAGCATTTT. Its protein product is CASSLESGQPQHF.